This is a list of T cell receptor beta chains from one sample in a study of blood T cell repertoires in COVID-19. Libraries were prepared by immunoSEQ multiplex PCR; TCRdb keeps only in-frame clonotypes and omits some of them. This table has under 200,000 clones, over 60% appearing once. The sequenced material came from peripheral blood. These receptors were collected from a man aged 55 to 70 with acute or convalescent COVID-19. Each CDR3 is given with its conserved first and last residue. The D gene is left open where the match is weak. Only some rows state a clone size, as once, few, many or a class for expanded clones.

d_call: NA
j_call: TRBJ1-2
v_call: TRBV21-1
clone_size: few
cdr3_length: 15
cdr3_aa: CASSKVPDGDDGYTF
cdr3_nt: TGTGCCAGCAGCAAAGTCCCCGACGGGGATGATGGCTACACCTTC

d_call: TRBD1
j_call: TRBJ1-2
v_call: TRBV7-2
clone_size: few
cdr3_length: 15
cdr3_aa: CASSLGQGFWYGYTF
cdr3_nt: TGTGCCAGCAGCTTAGGACAGGGGTTCTGGTATGGCTACACCTTC

d_call: NA
j_call: TRBJ1-2
v_call: TRBV7-2
clone_size: NA
cdr3_length: 15
cdr3_aa: CASSLGQQINYGYTF
cdr3_nt: TGTGCCAGCAGCTTAGGACAGCAAATTAACTATGGCTACACCTTC

d_call: TRBD1
j_call: TRBJ1-2
v_call: TRBV19
clone_size: NA
cdr3_length: 15
cdr3_aa: CASSRSGTGEAGYTF
cdr3_nt: TGTGCCAGTAGTAGATCCGGGACAGGGGAGGCTGGCTACACCTTC

d_call: TRBD1
j_call: TRBJ2-1
v_call: TRBV19
clone_size: NA
cdr3_length: 13
cdr3_aa: CASDRGPYNEQFF
cdr3_nt: TGTGCCAGTGACAGGGGTCCCTACAATGAGCAGTTCTTC

d_call: NA
j_call: TRBJ1-1
v_call: TRBV25-1
clone_size: NA
cdr3_length: 13
cdr3_aa: CASSESGRGSAFF
cdr3_nt: TGTGCCAGCAGTGAATCGGGCAGGGGATCGGCTTTCTTT

d_call: TRBD1
j_call: TRBJ1-2
v_call: TRBV7-3
clone_size: once
cdr3_length: 17
cdr3_aa: CASSPGQGKGFNYGYTF
cdr3_nt: TGTGCCAGCAGCCCGGGACAGGGGAAGGGTTTTAACTATGGCTACACCTTC

d_call: NA
j_call: TRBJ2-2
v_call: TRBV7-2
clone_size: NA
cdr3_length: 14
cdr3_aa: CASSSYRDTGELFF
cdr3_nt: TGTGCCAGCAGCTCCTACAGGGATACCGGGGAGCTGTTTTTT

d_call: TRBD1
j_call: TRBJ1-2
v_call: TRBV4-1
clone_size: once
cdr3_length: 15
cdr3_aa: CASSQDGTGPHGYTF
cdr3_nt: TGCGCCAGCAGCCAAGATGGGACAGGCCCTCATGGCTACACCTTC

d_call: NA
j_call: TRBJ1-5
v_call: TRBV30
clone_size: NA
cdr3_length: 11
cdr3_aa: CAWGGNQPQHF
cdr3_nt: TGTGCCTGGGGGGGGAATCAGCCCCAGCATTTT

d_call: TRBD2
j_call: TRBJ2-1
v_call: TRBV29-1
clone_size: NA
cdr3_length: 14
cdr3_aa: CSVVISGGPNEQFF
cdr3_nt: TGCAGCGTTGTAATTAGCGGGGGGCCCAATGAGCAGTTCTTC

d_call: NA
j_call: TRBJ1-2
v_call: TRBV5-4
clone_size: NA
cdr3_length: 14
cdr3_aa: CASSLVGVPLGYTF
cdr3_nt: TGTGCCAGCAGCTTAGTAGGGGTCCCTTTAGGCTACACCTTC

d_call: TRBD1
j_call: TRBJ2-7
v_call: TRBV19
clone_size: NA
cdr3_length: 17
cdr3_aa: CASNIDSSGQGAYEQYF
cdr3_nt: TGTGCCAGTAATATAGATTCTTCCGGACAGGGCGCCTACGAGCAGTACTTC

d_call: TRBD1
j_call: TRBJ2-1
v_call: TRBV5-1
clone_size: NA
cdr3_length: 13
cdr3_aa: CASSYRGDNEQFF
cdr3_nt: TGCGCCAGCAGCTACAGGGGGGACAATGAGCAGTTCTTC

d_call: TRBD1
j_call: TRBJ1-4
v_call: TRBV9
clone_size: few
cdr3_length: 17
cdr3_aa: CASSEAGGQGGVEKLFF
cdr3_nt: TGTGCCAGCAGCGAAGCTGGTGGACAGGGCGGGGTTGAAAAACTGTTTTTT

d_call: NA
j_call: TRBJ2-3
v_call: TRBV24-1
clone_size: NA
cdr3_length: 14
cdr3_aa: CATSPSRSPNTQYF
cdr3_nt: TGTGCCACCAGTCCCTCACGGAGTCCAAATACGCAGTATTTT

d_call: TRBD1
j_call: TRBJ2-2
v_call: TRBV5-4
clone_size: once
cdr3_length: 15
cdr3_aa: CASSFWTGFPGELFF
cdr3_nt: TGTGCCAGCAGCTTTTGGACAGGGTTCCCCGGGGAGCTGTTTTTT

d_call: TRBD1
j_call: TRBJ1-1
v_call: TRBV6-5
clone_size: NA
cdr3_length: 15
cdr3_aa: CASRRITGAKTEAFF
cdr3_nt: TGTGCCAGCAGGCGAATTACAGGGGCTAAAACTGAAGCTTTCTTT

d_call: TRBD2
j_call: TRBJ2-1
v_call: TRBV18
clone_size: NA
cdr3_length: 17
cdr3_aa: CASSPPFRGGRLNEQFF
cdr3_nt: TGTGCCAGCTCACCACCCTTCCGGGGGGGGCGACTCAATGAGCAGTTCTTC

d_call: NA
j_call: TRBJ1-6
v_call: TRBV5-4
clone_size: NA
cdr3_length: 16
cdr3_aa: CASSSKYSSYNSPLHF
cdr3_nt: TGTGCCAGCAGCTCGAAGTATAGCTCCTATAATTCACCCCTCCACTTT

d_call: TRBD1
j_call: TRBJ2-7
v_call: TRBV7-9
clone_size: NA
cdr3_length: 14
cdr3_aa: CASSDRDRGHEQYF
cdr3_nt: TGTGCCAGCAGCGACCGGGACAGGGGTCACGAGCAGTACTTC

d_call: TRBD1
j_call: TRBJ1-1
v_call: TRBV6-2/TRBV6-3
clone_size: once
cdr3_length: 14
cdr3_aa: CASSYGQGNTEAFF
cdr3_nt: TGTGCCAGCAGTTACGGACAGGGGAACACTGAAGCTTTCTTT

d_call: NA
j_call: TRBJ1-1
v_call: TRBV19
clone_size: NA
cdr3_length: 13
cdr3_aa: CASSRQVNTEAFF
cdr3_nt: TGTGCCAGTAGTAGACAGGTCAACACTGAAGCTTTCTTT

d_call: NA
j_call: TRBJ1-2
v_call: TRBV19
clone_size: NA
cdr3_length: 13
cdr3_aa: CASSMDRGYGYTF
cdr3_nt: TGTGCCAGTAGTATGGATCGGGGGTATGGCTACACCTTC

d_call: TRBD1
j_call: TRBJ1-1
v_call: TRBV27
clone_size: once
cdr3_length: 15
cdr3_aa: CASSSRQGMNTEAFF
cdr3_nt: TGTGCCAGCAGTTCGAGACAGGGGATGAACACTGAAGCTTTCTTT

d_call: NA
j_call: TRBJ2-7
v_call: TRBV6-5
clone_size: few
cdr3_length: 15
cdr3_aa: CASSYSTGWSNEQYF
cdr3_nt: TGTGCCAGCAGTTACTCGACCGGGTGGTCTAACGAGCAGTACTTC

d_call: NA
j_call: TRBJ1-4
v_call: TRBV9
clone_size: NA
cdr3_length: 14
cdr3_aa: CASSASQGGEKLFF
cdr3_nt: TGTGCCAGCAGCGCCTCACAGGGCGGCGAAAAACTGTTTTTT

d_call: NA
j_call: TRBJ1-1
v_call: TRBV20-1
clone_size: NA
cdr3_length: 11
cdr3_aa: CSASDGDEAFF
cdr3_nt: TGCAGTGCTTCGGACGGGGATGAAGCTTTCTTT

d_call: TRBD1
j_call: TRBJ1-3
v_call: TRBV19
clone_size: NA
cdr3_length: 16
cdr3_aa: CASSIPGQAYGNTIYF
cdr3_nt: TGTGCCAGTAGTATACCGGGACAGGCTTACGGAAACACCATATATTTT

d_call: NA
j_call: TRBJ2-5
v_call: TRBV5-1
clone_size: NA
cdr3_length: 13
cdr3_aa: CASSPGNQETQYF
cdr3_nt: TGCGCCAGCAGCCCCGGGAATCAAGAGACCCAGTACTTC

d_call: NA
j_call: TRBJ2-1
v_call: TRBV5-4
clone_size: NA
cdr3_length: 16
cdr3_aa: CASSVPDYAQGGEQFF
cdr3_nt: TGTGCCAGCAGCGTTCCAGACTATGCACAAGGAGGTGAGCAGTTCTTC

d_call: NA
j_call: TRBJ1-1
v_call: TRBV3-1/TRBV3-2
clone_size: NA
cdr3_length: 16
cdr3_aa: CASSQDGGRGRFRAFF
cdr3_nt: TGTGCCAGCAGCCAAGATGGGGGGAGAGGGAGGTTCCGAGCTTTCTTT

d_call: NA
j_call: TRBJ1-1
v_call: TRBV7-8
clone_size: NA
cdr3_length: 14
cdr3_aa: CASSPRGLNTEAFF
cdr3_nt: TGTGCCAGCAGTCCCCGCGGCTTGAACACTGAAGCTTTCTTT

d_call: TRBD1
j_call: TRBJ1-3
v_call: TRBV5-6
clone_size: NA
cdr3_length: 17
cdr3_aa: CASSLDRGYRRGNTIYF
cdr3_nt: TGTGCCAGCAGCTTGGACAGGGGATATCGACGAGGAAACACCATATATTTT

d_call: TRBD2
j_call: TRBJ2-3
v_call: TRBV7-2
clone_size: NA
cdr3_length: 15
cdr3_aa: CASSFLRGGSDTQYF
cdr3_nt: TGTGCCAGCAGCTTTTTGCGGGGGGGATCAGATACGCAGTATTTT

d_call: NA
j_call: TRBJ1-5
v_call: TRBV7-2
clone_size: NA
cdr3_length: 15
cdr3_aa: CASTLSRGVNQPQHF
cdr3_nt: TGTGCCAGCACACTCTCGCGGGGAGTCAATCAGCCCCAGCATTTT

d_call: NA
j_call: TRBJ2-7
v_call: TRBV7-2
clone_size: NA
cdr3_length: 14
cdr3_aa: CASSPAGFSYEQYF
cdr3_nt: TGTGCCAGCAGCCCGGCCGGGTTCTCCTACGAGCAGTACTTC

d_call: NA
j_call: TRBJ2-5
v_call: TRBV6-5
clone_size: once
cdr3_length: 15
cdr3_aa: CASSWGTPSQETQYF
cdr3_nt: TGTGCCAGCAGCTGGGGGACACCCTCACAAGAGACCCAGTACTTC

d_call: TRBD1
j_call: TRBJ2-1
v_call: TRBV10-1
clone_size: NA
cdr3_length: 15
cdr3_aa: CASSKPGQGSNEQFF
cdr3_nt: TGCGCCAGCAGTAAGCCGGGACAGGGGAGTAATGAGCAGTTCTTC